This T cell receptor beta chain was sequenced for a study of early T cells in non-severe SARS-CoV-2 infection. Each single cDNA molecule received a unique molecular identifier. TCRdb re-analysed the 5' RACE reads in MiXCR, keeping a single row per CDR3 protein. The sample contains approximately 35,000 distinct CDR3 sequences, around 5.7% of which appear only once. Points from the study as a whole: VDJdb-based matching was biased toward anti-spike CD8 responses and missed private and CD4 specificities.

The table lists this clonotype with many counts. Its antigen remains unidentified. The V end was cut by 3 bases, the J end by 2 bases, with 11 bases between. CDR3 length: 15 residues. Germline CDR1 LNHDA, CDR2 SQIVND (reference sequence). The sequenced sample was whole blood. This chain connects TRBV19 to TRBJ2-1, with a possible D match to TRBD2 (6 bases). The sequence was obtained from an adult who was a healthcare worker with PCR-confirmed SARS-CoV-2 infection or an uninfected control (not recorded which). CDR3 sequence: CASSMEGPPYNEQFF. In nucleotides, the CDR3 is TGTGCCAGTAGTATGGAGGGTCCTCCCTACAATGAGCAGTTCTTC.